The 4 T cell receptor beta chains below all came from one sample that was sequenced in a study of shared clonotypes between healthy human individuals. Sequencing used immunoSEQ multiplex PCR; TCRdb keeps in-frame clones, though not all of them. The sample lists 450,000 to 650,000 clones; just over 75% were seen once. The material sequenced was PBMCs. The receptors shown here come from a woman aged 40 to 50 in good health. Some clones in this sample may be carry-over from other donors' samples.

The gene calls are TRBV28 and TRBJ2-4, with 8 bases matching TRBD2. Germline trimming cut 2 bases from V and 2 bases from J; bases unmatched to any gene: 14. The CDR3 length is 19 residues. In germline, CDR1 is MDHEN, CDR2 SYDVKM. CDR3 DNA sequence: TGTGCCAGCAGTTTACCCCGGTGGATGGCGGGAGGAACCAAAAACATTCAGTACTTC. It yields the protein CASSLPRWMAGGTKNIQYF.

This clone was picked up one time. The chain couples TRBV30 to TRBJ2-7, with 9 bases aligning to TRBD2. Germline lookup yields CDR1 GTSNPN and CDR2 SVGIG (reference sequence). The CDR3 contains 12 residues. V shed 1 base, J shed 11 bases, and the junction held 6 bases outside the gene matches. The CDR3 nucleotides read TGTGCCTGGAGTGGACTAGCGGACCTTAAGTACTTC. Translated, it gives CAWSGLADLKYF.

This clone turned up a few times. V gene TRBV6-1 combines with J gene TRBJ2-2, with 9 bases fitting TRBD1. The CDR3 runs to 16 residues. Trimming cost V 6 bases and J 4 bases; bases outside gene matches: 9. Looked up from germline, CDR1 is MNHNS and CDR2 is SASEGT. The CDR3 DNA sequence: TGTGCCAGCAGCGAACAGGGGGCTTCGGTCACCGGGGAGCTGTTTTTT. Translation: CASSEQGASVTGELFF.

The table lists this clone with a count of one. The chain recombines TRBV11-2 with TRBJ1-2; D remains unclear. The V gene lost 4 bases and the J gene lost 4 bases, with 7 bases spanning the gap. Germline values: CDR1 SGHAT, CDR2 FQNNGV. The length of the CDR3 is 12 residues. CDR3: CASSSEGYGYTF. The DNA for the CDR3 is TGTGCCAGCAGCTCGGAGGGCTATGGCTACACCTTC.